This T cell receptor (beta chain) comes out of a study of blood T cell repertoires in COVID-19. Across the whole study: PBMCs, B-cell-depleted T cells, or T cells were the source of the cDNA or gDNA that made up the material.

Original processing methods: Amplification of reference gene primers provided the estimated nucleated cell counts. Sequencing used immunoSEQ multiplex PCR; TCRdb keeps in-frame clones, though not all of them. That table furnishes V, J and clone size, whereas the DNA furnished D and trimming. This table has under 300,000 clones, about 83% appearing once. This CDR3 comprises 15 residues. Germline assignment: CDR1 MDHEN and CDR2 SYDVKM. The ends lost 5 bases at V and 3 bases at J; junction bases unmatched: 1. Sequenced sample: peripheral blood. This chain joins TRBV28 and TRBJ2-1, with TRBD2 matching over 13 bases. The TCR originated in a human donor in a cohort sampled during active COVID-19. CDR3 in amino acids: CASSTSGRGYNEQFF. The DNA of the CDR3 is TGTGCCAGCAGTACTAGCGGGAGGGGCTACAATGAGCAGTTCTTC.